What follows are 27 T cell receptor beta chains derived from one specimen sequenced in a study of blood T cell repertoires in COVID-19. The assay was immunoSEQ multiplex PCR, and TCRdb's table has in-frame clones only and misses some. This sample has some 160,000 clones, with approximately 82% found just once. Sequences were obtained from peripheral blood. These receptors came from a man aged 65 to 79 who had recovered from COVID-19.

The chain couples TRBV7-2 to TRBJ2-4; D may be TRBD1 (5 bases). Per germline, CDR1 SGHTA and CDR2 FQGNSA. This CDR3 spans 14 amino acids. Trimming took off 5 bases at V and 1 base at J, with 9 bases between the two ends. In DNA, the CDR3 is TGTGCCAGCAGCCCAGGGTTGGCCAAAAACATTCAGTACTTC. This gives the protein CASSPGLAKNIQYF.

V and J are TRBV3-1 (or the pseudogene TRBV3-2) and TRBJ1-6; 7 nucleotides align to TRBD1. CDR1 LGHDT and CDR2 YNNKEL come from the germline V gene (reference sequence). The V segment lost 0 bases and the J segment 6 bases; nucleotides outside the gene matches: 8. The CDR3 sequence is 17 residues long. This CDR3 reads CASSQESRRTGNSPLHF. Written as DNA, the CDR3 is TGTGCCAGCAGCCAAGAAAGTCGACGGACAGGTAATTCACCCCTCCACTTT.

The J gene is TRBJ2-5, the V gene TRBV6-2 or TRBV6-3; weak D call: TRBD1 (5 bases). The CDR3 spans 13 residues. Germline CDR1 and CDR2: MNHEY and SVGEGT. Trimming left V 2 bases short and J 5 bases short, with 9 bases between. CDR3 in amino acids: CASSYVAGETQYF. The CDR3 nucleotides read TGTGCCAGCAGTTACGTGGCAGGGGAGACCCAGTACTTC.

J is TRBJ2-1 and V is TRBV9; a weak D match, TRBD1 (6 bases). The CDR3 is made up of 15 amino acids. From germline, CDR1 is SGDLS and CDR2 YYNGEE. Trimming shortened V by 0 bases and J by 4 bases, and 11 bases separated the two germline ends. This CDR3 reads CASSVAGHAYNEQFF. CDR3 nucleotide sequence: TGTGCCAGCAGCGTAGCGGGACACGCATACAATGAGCAGTTCTTC.

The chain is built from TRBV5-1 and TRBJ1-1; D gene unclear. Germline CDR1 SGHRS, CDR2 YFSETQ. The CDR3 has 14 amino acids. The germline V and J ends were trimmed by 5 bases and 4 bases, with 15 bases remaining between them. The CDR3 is CASRSKTSVTEAFF. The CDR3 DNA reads TGCGCCAGCAGGTCGAAGACATCGGTCACTGAAGCTTTCTTT.

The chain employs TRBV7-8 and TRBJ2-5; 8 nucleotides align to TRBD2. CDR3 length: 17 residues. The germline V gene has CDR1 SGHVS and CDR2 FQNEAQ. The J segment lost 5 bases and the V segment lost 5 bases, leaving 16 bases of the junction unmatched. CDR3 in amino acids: CASSPTTLAALGETQYF. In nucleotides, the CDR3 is TGTGCCAGCAGCCCGACAACACTAGCGGCCCTAGGGGAGACCCAGTACTTC. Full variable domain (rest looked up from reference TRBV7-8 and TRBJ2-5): GAGVSQSPRYKVAKRGQDVALRCDPISGHVSLFWYQQALGQGPEFLTYFQNEAQLDKSGLPSDRFFAERPEGSVSTLKIQRTQQEDSAVYLCASSPTTLAALGETQYFGPGTRLLVL.

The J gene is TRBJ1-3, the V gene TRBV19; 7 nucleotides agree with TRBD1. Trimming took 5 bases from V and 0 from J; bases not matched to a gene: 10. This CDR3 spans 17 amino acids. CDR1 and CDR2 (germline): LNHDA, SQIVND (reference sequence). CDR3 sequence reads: CASSRDSQRGSGNTIYF. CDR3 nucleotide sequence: TGTGCCAGTAGTCGGGACAGCCAAAGGGGCTCTGGAAACACCATATATTTT. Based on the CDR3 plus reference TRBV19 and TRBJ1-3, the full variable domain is DGGITQSPKYLFRKEGQNVTLSCEQNLNHDAMYWYRQDPGQGLRLIYYSQIVNDFQKGDIAEGYSVSREKKESFPLTVTSAQKNPTAFYLCASSRDSQRGSGNTIYFGEGSWLTVV.

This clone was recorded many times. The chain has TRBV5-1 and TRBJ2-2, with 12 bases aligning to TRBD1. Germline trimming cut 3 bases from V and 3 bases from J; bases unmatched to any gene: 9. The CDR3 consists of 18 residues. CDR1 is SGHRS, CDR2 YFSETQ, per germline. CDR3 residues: CASSSEGTGGTHTGELFF. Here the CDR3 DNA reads TGCGCCAGCAGCTCGGAAGGGACAGGGGGCACTCACACCGGGGAGCTGTTTTTT.

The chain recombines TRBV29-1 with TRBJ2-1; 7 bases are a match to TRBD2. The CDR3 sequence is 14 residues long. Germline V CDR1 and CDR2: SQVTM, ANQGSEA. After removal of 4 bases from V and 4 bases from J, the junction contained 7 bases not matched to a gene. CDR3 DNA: TGCAGCGTTGGTACTCGGGGGGAGTACAATGAGCAGTTCTTC. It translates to CSVGTRGEYNEQFF.

As DNA, the CDR3 is TGTGCCACTCGGACTAGCGGGGGTTCCTACAATGAGCAGTTCTTC. It yields the protein CATRTSGGSYNEQFF. The V gene is TRBV6-5, the J gene TRBJ2-1; 13 bases align to TRBD2. The CDR3 covers 15 residues. Per germline, CDR1 MNHEY and CDR2 SVGAGI. V dropped 10 bases and J dropped 1; count of bases not matched to a gene: 4.

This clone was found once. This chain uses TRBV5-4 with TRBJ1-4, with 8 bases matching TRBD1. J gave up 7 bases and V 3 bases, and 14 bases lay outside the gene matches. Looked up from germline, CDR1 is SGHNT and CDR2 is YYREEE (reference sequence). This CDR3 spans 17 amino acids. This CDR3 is CASSSRGQGMIGEKLFF. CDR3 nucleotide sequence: TGTGCCAGCAGCTCCAGAGGACAGGGTATGATAGGTGAAAAACTGTTTTTT.

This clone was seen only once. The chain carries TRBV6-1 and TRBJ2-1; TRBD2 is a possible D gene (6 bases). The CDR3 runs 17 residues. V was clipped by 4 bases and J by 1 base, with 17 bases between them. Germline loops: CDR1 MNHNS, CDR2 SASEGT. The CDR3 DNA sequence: TGTGCCAGCAGTGGGACGTGGGGGGTTAGGTCCTACAATGAGCAGTTCTTC. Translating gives CASSGTWGVRSYNEQFF.

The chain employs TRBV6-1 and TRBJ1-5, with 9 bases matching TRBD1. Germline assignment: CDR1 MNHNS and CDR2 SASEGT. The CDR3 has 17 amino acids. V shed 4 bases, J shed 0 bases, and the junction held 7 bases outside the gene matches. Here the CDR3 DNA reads TGTGCCAGCAGTGGGCCGACAGGGGGGTATAGCAATCAGCCCCAGCATTTT. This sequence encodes CASSGPTGGYSNQPQHF.

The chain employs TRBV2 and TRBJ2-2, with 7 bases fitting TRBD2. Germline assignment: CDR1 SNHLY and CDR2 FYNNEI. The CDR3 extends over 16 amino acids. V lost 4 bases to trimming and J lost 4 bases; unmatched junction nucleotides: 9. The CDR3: CASSGASGRGTGELFF. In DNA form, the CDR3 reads TGTGCCAGCAGTGGGGCTAGCGGCCGGGGCACCGGGGAGCTGTTTTTT.

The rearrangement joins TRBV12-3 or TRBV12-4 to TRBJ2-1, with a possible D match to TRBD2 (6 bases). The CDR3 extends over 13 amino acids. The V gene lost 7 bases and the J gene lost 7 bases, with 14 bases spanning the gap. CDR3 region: CASTLGTPNEQFF. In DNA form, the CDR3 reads TGTGCCAGCACCCTCGGGACTCCAAATGAGCAGTTCTTC.

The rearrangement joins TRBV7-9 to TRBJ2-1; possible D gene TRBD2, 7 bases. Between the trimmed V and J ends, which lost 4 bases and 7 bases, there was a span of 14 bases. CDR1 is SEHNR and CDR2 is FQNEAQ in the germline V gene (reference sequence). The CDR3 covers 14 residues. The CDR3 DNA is TGTGCCAGCAGCTCTCGCGGGGGCCCGAATGAGCAGTTCTTC. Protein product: CASSSRGGPNEQFF.

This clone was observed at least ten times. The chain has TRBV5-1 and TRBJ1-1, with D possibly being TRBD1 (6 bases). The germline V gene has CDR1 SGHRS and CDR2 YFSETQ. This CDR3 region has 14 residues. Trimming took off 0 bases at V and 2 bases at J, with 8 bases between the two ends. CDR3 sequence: CASSLEGHNTEAFF. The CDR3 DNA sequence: TGCGCCAGCAGCTTGGAGGGACACAACACTGAAGCTTTCTTT. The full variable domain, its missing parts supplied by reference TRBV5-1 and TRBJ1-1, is KAGVTQTPRYLIKTRGQQVTLSCSPISGHRSVSWYQQTPGQGLQFLFEYFSETQRNKGNFPGRFSGRQFSNSRSEMNVSTLELGDSALYLCASSLEGHNTEAFFGQGTRLTVV.

CDR3: CASSLGRAGGLAGVDEQFF. The CDR3 region has the DNA TGCGCCAGCAGCTTGGGACGGGCCGGCGGACTAGCGGGGGTGGATGAGCAGTTCTTC. V and J are TRBV5-1 and TRBJ2-1, with 13 bases fitting TRBD2. Germline V gives CDR1 SGHRS, CDR2 YFSETQ. The V segment lost 0 bases and the J segment 8 bases; nucleotides outside the gene matches: 14. The CDR3 runs 19 residues.

CDR3 sequence: CAWVAGWETGELFF. CDR3 DNA: TGTGCCTGGGTAGCGGGATGGGAGACCGGGGAGCTGTTTTTT. This sequence joins TRBV30 and TRBJ2-2; TRBD2 matches 8 bases. The CDR3 length is 14 residues. The trim removed 5 bases at V and 5 bases at J, leaving 7 bases unmatched. Germline V gene data show CDR1 as GTSNPN and CDR2 as SVGIG (reference sequence). The full variable domain, in which reference TRBV30 and TRBJ2-2 provide the parts outside the CDR3, is SQTIHQWPATLVQPVGSPLSLECTVEGTSNPNLYWYRQAAGRGLQLLFYSVGIGQISSEVPQNLSASRPQDRQFILSSKKLLLSDSGFYLCAWVAGWETGELFFGEGSRLTVL.

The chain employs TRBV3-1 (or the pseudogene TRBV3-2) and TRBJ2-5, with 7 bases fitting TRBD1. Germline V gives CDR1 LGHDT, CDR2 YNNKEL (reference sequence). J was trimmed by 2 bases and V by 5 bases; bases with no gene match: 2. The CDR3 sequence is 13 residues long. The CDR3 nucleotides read TGTGCCAGCAGCGGGACAGTGCAAGAGACCCAGTACTTC. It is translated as CASSGTVQETQYF.

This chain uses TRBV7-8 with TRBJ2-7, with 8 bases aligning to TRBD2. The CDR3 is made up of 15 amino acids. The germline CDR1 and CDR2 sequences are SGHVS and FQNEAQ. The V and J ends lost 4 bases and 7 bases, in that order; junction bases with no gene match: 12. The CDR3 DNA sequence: TGTGCCAGCAGCTCCCGGGGGGGAGACTTTGGGGAGCAGTACTTC. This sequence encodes CASSSRGGDFGEQYF.

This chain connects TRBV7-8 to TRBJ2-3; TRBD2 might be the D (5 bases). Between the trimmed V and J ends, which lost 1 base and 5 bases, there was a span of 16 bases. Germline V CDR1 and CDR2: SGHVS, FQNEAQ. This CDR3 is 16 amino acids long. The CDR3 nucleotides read TGTGCCAGCAGCTTAGTCCGACCCGGTCGGGGAGATACGCAGTATTTT. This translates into CASSLVRPGRGDTQYF.

The CDR3 sequence: CASSQTGTSGSTDTQYF. CDR3 nucleotides: TGCGCCAGCAGCCAAACCGGGACTAGCGGGAGCACAGATACGCAGTATTTT. The chain carries TRBV5-1 and TRBJ2-3, with TRBD2 matching 12 bases. Germline trimming cut 4 bases from V and 0 bases from J; bases unmatched to any gene: 6. The CDR3 has 17 amino acids. Germline values: CDR1 SGHRS, CDR2 YFSETQ.

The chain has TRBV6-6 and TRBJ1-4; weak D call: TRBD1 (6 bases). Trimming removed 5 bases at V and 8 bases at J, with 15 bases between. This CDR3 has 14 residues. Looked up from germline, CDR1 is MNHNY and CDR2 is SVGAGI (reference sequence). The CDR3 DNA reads TGTGCCAGCAGTCCACCAGGGGTGGGGGAAAAACTGTTTTTT. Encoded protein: CASSPPGVGEKLFF.

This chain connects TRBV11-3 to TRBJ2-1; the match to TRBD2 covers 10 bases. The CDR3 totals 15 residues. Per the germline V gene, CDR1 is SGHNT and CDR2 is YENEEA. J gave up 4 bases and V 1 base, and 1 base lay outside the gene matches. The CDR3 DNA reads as TGTGCCAGCAGCTTAGGACTAGCGGGTTACAATGAGCAGTTCTTC. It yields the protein CASSLGLAGYNEQFF.

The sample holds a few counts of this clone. CDR3 bases: TGTGCCACCAGTTCCGGGAATGGCGGACCCCTCCACTTT. The encoded protein is CATSSGNGGPLHF. The chain combines TRBV15 with TRBJ1-6; D not certain. V was trimmed by 6 bases and J by 12 bases, leaving 15 bases between them. This CDR3 has 13 residues. Germline lookup yields CDR1 LNHNV and CDR2 YYDKDF (reference sequence).

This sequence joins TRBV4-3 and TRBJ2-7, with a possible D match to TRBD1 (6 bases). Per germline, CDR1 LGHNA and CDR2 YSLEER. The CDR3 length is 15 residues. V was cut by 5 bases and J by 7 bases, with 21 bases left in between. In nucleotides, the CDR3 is TGCGCCAGCAGCGAGGGGACACCGGGCTTAAGGGAGCAGTACTTC. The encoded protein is CASSEGTPGLREQYF.